This passage covers 14 T cell receptor beta chains from one sample sequenced in a study of CD8+CD57+ T cells in acquired aplastic anemia. CDR3 and TCR beta VDJ profiling relied on a genomic DNA template. TCRdb reprocessed the reads with MiXCR, giving one entry per CDR3 protein. The sample includes 200,000 to 250,000 distinct CDR3 sequences, approximately 50% of them seen just once. CD8+CD57+ cell expansion, shown by flow cytometry, had occurred in the patients selected for sequencing. Sequenced material: sorted CD4+, CD8+, or CD8+CD57+ T cells (not recorded which) from PBMCs. Every receptor here comes from a human donor with aplastic anemia.

This clonotype was found a few times. CDR3 nucleotides: TGTGCCAGCAGCAGAGACAGGGGGCGGGAAAAACTGTTTTTT. Its protein is CASSRDRGREKLFF. The chain joins TRBV5-4 to TRBJ1-4, with TRBD1 matching 10 bases. The V segment lost 4 bases and the J segment 8 bases; nucleotides outside the gene matches: 5. From germline, CDR1 is SGHNT and CDR2 YYREEE (reference sequence). The CDR3 runs to 14 residues.

This clonotype was seen only a few times. The chain employs TRBV27 and TRBJ1-3; weak D call: TRBD1 (5 bases). Germline CDR1 reads MNHEY; CDR2 reads SMNVEV (reference sequence). The CDR3 length is 14 residues. V was pared by 3 bases and J by 3 bases, with 9 bases between. The CDR3: CASSLGRVGNTIYF. DNA of the CDR3: TGTGCCAGCAGTTTGGGCAGGGTTGGAAACACCATATATTTT.

V and J are TRBV10-2 and TRBJ2-7; D is perhaps TRBD1 (6 bases). The CDR3 loop spans 14 amino acids. The V end was cut by 4 bases, the J end by 0 bases, with 10 bases between. Germline V lookup: CDR1 WSHSY, CDR2 SAAADI. This CDR3 is CASSGQASSYEQYF. DNA for the CDR3: TGCGCCAGCAGTGGACAGGCGAGCTCCTACGAGCAGTACTTC.

This clonotype has at least ten counts. J is TRBJ2-2 and V is TRBV5-1; D is unclear. Germline V gene sequence: CDR1 SGHRS, CDR2 YFSETQ. The CDR3 has 12 amino acids. V was trimmed by 5 bases and J by 1 base, leaving 3 bases between them. The chain's CDR3 is CASRQNTGELFF. The CDR3 region has the DNA TGCGCCAGCAGGCAGAACACCGGGGAGCTGTTTTTT.

A word on this clonotype: At one end the junction does not follow the germline gene, possibly because of a read error. The chain uses TRBV12-3 or TRBV12-4 and TRBJ1-1, with D possibly being TRBD1 (6 bases). This CDR3 is 14 amino acids long. The DNA for the CDR3 is TGTGCCAGCACTCGAGGGGGAGTGAACGCTGAAGCTTTCTTT. Translated: CASTRGGVNAEAFF.

The J gene is TRBJ1-1, the V gene TRBV2, with a weak D call TRBD1 (5 bases). Germline CDR1 reads SNHLY; CDR2 reads FYNNEI. The CDR3 covers 13 residues. Trimming removed 8 bases at V and 4 bases at J, with 14 bases between. CDR3 DNA sequence: TGTGCCAGCGGAAGTGAGAGGGGCACTGAAGCTTTCTTT. It codes for CASGSERGTEAFF.

This clonotype was counted a few times. The CDR3 reads CAWTGVNSGNTIYF. Here the CDR3 DNA reads TGTGCCTGGACGGGGGTAAACTCTGGAAACACCATATATTTT. The V gene is TRBV30, the J gene TRBJ1-3; tentative D call: TRBD1 (5 bases). Germline V lookup: CDR1 GTSNPN, CDR2 SVGIG (reference sequence). CDR3 size: 14 residues. Trimming took off 4 bases at V and 0 bases at J, with 10 bases between the two ends.

CDR3 DNA: TGTGCCAGTAGTATGACGCCGGGACAGGGGGCGGATGAGCAGTTCTTC. Translation: CASSMTPGQGADEQFF. The chain joins TRBV19 to TRBJ2-1; 12 positions match TRBD1. J lost 8 bases, V lost 3 bases, and 8 bases had no gene match. This CDR3 is 16 amino acids long. The germline CDR1 and CDR2 sequences are LNHDA and SQIVND (reference sequence).

This clonotype was seen repeatedly, ten times or more. The genes are TRBV5-5 and TRBJ1-4; TRBD1 agrees at 7 bases. V was clipped by 2 bases and J by 6 bases; unmatched bases: 13. This CDR3 comprises 17 residues. The germline gives CDR1 SGHKS, CDR2 YYEKEE (reference sequence). In DNA form, the CDR3 reads TGTGCCAGCAGCTTATCATACAGGGGACCGGAAGATGAAAAACTGTTTTTT. Protein sequence: CASSLSYRGPEDEKLFF.

The rearrangement joins TRBV20-1 to TRBJ1-5; TRBD1 agrees at 9 bases. V shed 5 bases and J 3 bases; nucleotides not matched to a gene: 8. Germline V gene lookup returns CDR1 DFQATT and CDR2 SNEGSKA (reference sequence). The CDR3 extends over 15 amino acids. CDR3 in amino acids: CSAHRDRDDNQPQHF. The CDR3 region has the DNA TGCAGTGCTCACCGGGACAGGGATGACAATCAGCCCCAGCATTTT.

As DNA, the CDR3 is TGTGCTAGTGGTTTGGGAGTGTCGGCCTGGGGGCAGTTCTTC. Amino acids: CASGLGVSAWGQFF. The genes are TRBV12-5 and TRBJ2-1; the D is unclear. Trimming left V 1 base short and J 12 bases short, with 16 bases between. Germline V gene lookup returns CDR1 LGHNT and CDR2 FRNRAP. This CDR3 has 14 amino acids.

This clonotype has ten or more counts. The rearrangement joins TRBV4-2 to TRBJ1-1; no clear D gene. V shed 3 bases and J shed 2 bases, with 10 bases lying between them. Per germline, CDR1 LGHNA and CDR2 YNFKEQ. The CDR3 has 14 amino acids. The CDR3 protein is CASSHMHLNTEAFF. CDR3 sequence (DNA): TGTGCCAGCAGCCATATGCACCTAAACACTGAAGCTTTCTTT.

This clonotype was picked up many times. The CDR3 loop is CSVEGTSGSTDTQYF. As DNA, the CDR3 is TGCAGCGTTGAGGGGACTAGCGGGAGCACAGATACGCAGTATTTT. The chain carries TRBV29-1 and TRBJ2-3; 12 nucleotides align to TRBD2. The V segment lost 3 bases and the J segment 0 bases; nucleotides outside the gene matches: 1. The germline gives CDR1 SQVTM, CDR2 ANQGSEA. The CDR3 spans 15 residues.

As to this clonotype: A much bigger clone sits one base away, suggesting this may be a read error. V and J are TRBV19 and TRBJ2-2, with D possibly TRBD2 on 5 matching bases. Germline CDR1 LNHDA, CDR2 SQIVND (reference sequence). The CDR3 runs to 14 residues. The CDR3 loop is CASTWADNTGELSF. In DNA, the CDR3 is TGTGCCAGTACCTGGGCAGATAACACCGGGGAGCTGTCTTTT. Full variable domain (remainder filled in from reference TRBV19 and TRBJ2-2): DGGITQSPKYLFRKEGQNVTLSCEQNLNHDAMYWYRQDPGQGLRLIYYSQIVNDFQKGDIAEGYSVSREKKESFPLTVTSAQKNPTAFYLCASTWADNTGELSFGEGSRLTVL.